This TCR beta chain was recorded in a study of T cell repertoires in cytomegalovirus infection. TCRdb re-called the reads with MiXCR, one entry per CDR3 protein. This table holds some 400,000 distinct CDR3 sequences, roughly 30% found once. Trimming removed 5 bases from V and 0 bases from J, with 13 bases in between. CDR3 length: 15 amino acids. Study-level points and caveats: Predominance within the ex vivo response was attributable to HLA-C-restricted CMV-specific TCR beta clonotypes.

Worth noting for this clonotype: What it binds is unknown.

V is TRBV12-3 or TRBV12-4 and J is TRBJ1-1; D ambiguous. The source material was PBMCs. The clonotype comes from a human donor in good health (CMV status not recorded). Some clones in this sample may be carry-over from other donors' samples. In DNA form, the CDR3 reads TGTGCCAGCAGTCCCCTTCCCCGGATGAACACTGAAGCTTTCTTT. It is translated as CASSPLPRMNTEAFF.